These 29 T cell receptor beta chains were all obtained from the same sample, sequenced in a study of blood T cell repertoires in COVID-19. TCRdb keeps only in-frame clones here, not all; method: immunoSEQ multiplex PCR. Of roughly 250,000 clones detected, roughly nine tenths appear once; the ten largest clones hold 1.2%. The sequencing input was PBMCs or T cells enriched from blood (not recorded which). The receptor source for this set is a human donor in a cohort exposed to, infected with or recovered from COVID-19 (not recorded which). The donor label of this sample is uncertain.

The CDR3 loop is CASRPLALANGGDRGRTKNIQYF. Written as DNA, the CDR3 is TGTGCCAGCAGACCCCTAGCCCTCGCGAATGGAGGTGACAGGGGTCGGACCAAAAACATTCAGTACTTC. V usage is TRBV9 and J usage is TRBJ2-4; TRBD1 agrees at 8 bases. Germline-derived CDR1 and CDR2 are SGDLS and YYNGEE. V dropped 5 bases and J dropped 2; count of bases not matched to a gene: 30. CDR3 length equals 23 residues.

V and J are TRBV5-1 and TRBJ2-5, with D perhaps TRBD2 (5 bases). Germline V gene lookup returns CDR1 SGHRS and CDR2 YFSETQ. Trimming took 1 base from V and 4 from J, leaving 14 bases between them. The CDR3 runs to 15 residues. In DNA, the CDR3 is TGCGCCAGCAGCTTGACTAGGGATTCGAGAGAGACCCAGTACTTC. Its protein is CASSLTRDSRETQYF.

With respect to this clone: Its ends do not fully match the called genes, so a read error is possible. V is TRBV11-2 and J is TRBJ2-5, with 16 bases matching TRBD2. This CDR3 is 20 amino acids long. Germline lookup yields CDR1 SGHAT and CDR2 FQNNGV. CDR3 in DNA: TGTGCCAGCAGCCTAGACCGCGGGACTAGCGGGGGGGCGTTAAGAGAGACCCAGTACTTC. This gives the protein CASSLDRGTSGGALRETQYF.

V is TRBV5-4 and J is TRBJ2-3; 10 bases align to TRBD2. The CDR3 covers 18 residues. Germline loops: CDR1 SGHNT, CDR2 YYREEE (reference sequence). V lost 0 bases and J lost 4; bases outside the gene matches: 11. The CDR3 protein is CASSLGAGGPGSSDTQYF. As DNA, the CDR3 is TGTGCCAGCAGCTTGGGAGCGGGGGGGCCGGGTAGCTCAGATACGCAGTATTTT.

The chain uses TRBV7-3 and TRBJ1-1, with no clear D. Germline lookup yields CDR1 SGHTA and CDR2 FQGTGA. Trimming pared 2 bases from V and 3 bases from J, leaving 10 bases between. This CDR3 is built from 14 residues. The chain's CDR3 is CASSLVVGYTEAFF. The CDR3 region has the DNA TGTGCCAGCAGCTTAGTTGTGGGCTACACTGAAGCTTTCTTT.

The CDR3 reads CASSLYSGGFTDTQYF. In nucleotides, the CDR3 is TGTGCCAGCAGCTTATATAGCGGGGGATTCACAGATACGCAGTATTTT. The V and J genes are TRBV7-3 and TRBJ2-3, with 9 bases identical to TRBD2. The CDR3 spans 16 residues. CDR1 and CDR2 (germline): SGHTA, FQGTGA. V lost 2 bases and J lost 2; bases outside the gene matches: 5.

The chain is built from TRBV10-1 and TRBJ1-5; TRBD1 might be the D (5 bases). The V end was cut by 6 bases, the J end by 6 bases, with 18 bases between. Germline V CDR1 and CDR2: WNHNN, SYGVQD (reference sequence). The CDR3 loop spans 15 amino acids. The CDR3, as DNA: TGCGCCAGCAGAGCCCTACAGGACCCGGGTCAGCCCCAGCATTTT. Amino acids: CASRALQDPGQPQHF.

V and J are TRBV18 and TRBJ1-1; 8 bases agree with TRBD1. The CDR3 has 16 amino acids. With V trimmed by 0 bases and J by 5 bases, 8 bases remained unmatched. Germline V lookup: CDR1 KGHSH, CDR2 LQKENI. In DNA form, the CDR3 reads TGTGCCAGCTCACCACCACGAGATACAGGGGGGACTGAAGCTTTCTTT. It yields the protein CASSPPRDTGGTEAFF.

The chain links TRBV7-6 to TRBJ1-4, with 8 bases matching TRBD1. Trimming removed 5 bases from V and 5 bases from J; junction bases left unmatched: 4. The CDR3 covers 14 residues. Germline loops: CDR1 SGHVS, CDR2 FNYEAQ. CDR3: CASSGQGGNEKLFF. CDR3 nucleotides: TGTGCCAGCAGCGGACAGGGAGGGAATGAAAAACTGTTTTTT.

J is TRBJ2-1 and V is TRBV5-4, with a tentative D call TRBD2 (5 bases). Trimming removed 5 bases from V and 8 bases from J, with 20 bases in between. Germline CDR1 SGHNT, CDR2 YYREEE (reference sequence). The CDR3 has 15 amino acids. This CDR3 reads CASSETGPRVDEQFF. CDR3 bases: TGTGCCAGCAGTGAAACGGGCCCGCGGGTCGATGAGCAGTTCTTC.

The chain is built from TRBV4-1 and TRBJ1-2; 10 bases line up with TRBD1. Germline values: CDR1 MGHRA, CDR2 YSYEKL. The CDR3 covers 15 residues. V shed 4 bases, J shed 8 bases, and the junction held 10 bases outside the gene matches. CDR3 region: CASSRTGTGAKGYTF. The CDR3 bases are TGCGCCAGCAGCCGCACCGGGACAGGGGCTAAGGGCTACACCTTC.

The chain recombines TRBV27 with TRBJ1-6, with TRBD1 matching over 9 bases. The CDR3 is 14 amino acids. Trimming cost V 6 bases and J 8 bases; bases outside gene matches: 5. Germline CDR1 and CDR2: MNHEY and SMNVEV (reference sequence). CDR3 sequence reads: CASSRDRVDSPLHF. The CDR3 DNA is TGTGCCAGCAGCCGGGACAGGGTGGATTCACCCCTCCACTTT.

The CDR3 DNA follows: TGTGCCAGCAGCCAAGATCTTGGGGGAGGGGAGACAGATACGCAGTATTTT. Encoded protein: CASSQDLGGGETDTQYF. The V call is TRBV4-2, the J call TRBJ2-3; 7 positions agree with TRBD2. Per the germline V gene, CDR1 is LGHNA and CDR2 is YNFKEQ. After removal of 0 bases from V and 3 bases from J, the junction contained 9 bases not matched to a gene. This CDR3 spans 17 amino acids.

This clone occurred a few times. V gene TRBV6-5 combines with J gene TRBJ2-6; possible D gene TRBD1, 6 bases. Germline V gene sequence: CDR1 MNHEY, CDR2 SVGAGI. This CDR3 region has 16 residues. V was clipped by 0 bases and J by 4 bases, with 10 bases between them. CDR3 residues: CASSYSMGAGANVLTF. The DNA of the CDR3 is TGTGCCAGCAGTTACTCGATGGGGGCCGGGGCCAACGTCCTGACTTTC.

The chain combines TRBV19 with TRBJ1-2; the D gene is possibly TRBD1 (5 bases). The CDR3 extends over 13 amino acids. The germline CDR1 and CDR2 sequences are LNHDA and SQIVND (reference sequence). The V end was cut by 5 bases, the J end by 6 bases, with 13 bases between. The chain's CDR3 is CASSPLGGNGYTF. Written as DNA, the CDR3 is TGTGCCAGTAGTCCCCTTGGGGGGAATGGCTACACCTTC.

This chain links TRBV9 with TRBJ2-5; 13 positions agree with TRBD2. The CDR3 consists of 18 residues. Germline V lookup: CDR1 SGDLS, CDR2 YYNGEE. V lost 0 bases and J lost 2; bases outside the gene matches: 7. The CDR3, as DNA: TGTGCCAGCAGCGTAGGACTAGCGGGGGGCCTTGTTCAAGAGACCCAGTACTTC. Encoded protein: CASSVGLAGGLVQETQYF. Combining the CDR3 with reference TRBV9 and TRBJ2-5 gives the whole variable domain DSGVTQTPKHLITATGQRVTLRCSPRSGDLSVYWYQQSLDQGLQFLIQYYNGEERAKGNILERFSAQQFPDLHSELNLSSLELGDSALYFCASSVGLAGGLVQETQYFGPGTRLLVL.

This clone came up once. The CDR3 DNA reads TGTGCCAGCAGCCGGCAGGGAATAAATCAGCCCCAGCATTTT. This translates into CASSRQGINQPQHF. The chain joins TRBV5-6 to TRBJ1-5; tentatively, D is TRBD1 (5 bases). Trimming shortened V by 4 bases and J by 4 bases, and 12 bases separated the two germline ends. CDR1 and CDR2 (germline): SGHDT, YYEEEE. CDR3 length: 14 residues.

The chain recombines TRBV11-2 with TRBJ1-2, with D hard to call. With 5 bases removed from V and 6 bases from J, the gap between germline ends came to 13 bases. The length of the CDR3 is 13 residues. CDR1 and CDR2 from the germline V gene are SGHAT and FQNNGV. The CDR3 sequence is CASSVTSGDGYTF. In DNA, the CDR3 is TGTGCCAGCAGCGTCACCTCCGGGGATGGCTACACCTTC.

CDR3 residues: CASSFGGRRATF. The CDR3 region has the DNA TGTGCCAGCAGTTTCGGGGGGCGCAGGGCAACCTTC. The rearrangement joins TRBV12-3 or TRBV12-4 to TRBJ1-2, with D perhaps TRBD1 (6 bases). V lost 3 bases to trimming and J lost 14 bases, with 16 bases between them. There are 12 residues in the CDR3.

This clone appeared a single time. This sequence joins TRBV6-5 and TRBJ2-7; 8 bases agree with TRBD2. The germline V gene has CDR1 MNHEY and CDR2 SVGAGI. Germline trimming cut 0 bases from V and 5 bases from J; bases unmatched to any gene: 9. This CDR3 comprises 16 residues. In nucleotides, the CDR3 is TGTGCCAGCAGTTACTCGAAGCGGGGGATGTCCGACGAGCAGTACTTC. Protein product: CASSYSKRGMSDEQYF.

The chain recombines TRBV7-9 with TRBJ2-5; possibly TRBD2 for D (7 bases). The CDR3 totals 16 residues. Germline V lookup: CDR1 SEHNR, CDR2 FQNEAQ (reference sequence). Trimming stripped 7 bases from V and 3 bases from J, with 21 bases between. This CDR3 is CASTSTRRGAKETQYF. CDR3 DNA sequence: TGTGCCAGCACCTCAACTCGTCGGGGGGCCAAAGAGACCCAGTACTTC.

The chain joins TRBV19 to TRBJ1-5, with D tentatively TRBD1 (5 bases). CDR3 length equals 17 residues. With 11 bases removed from V and 0 bases from J, the gap between germline ends came to 23 bases. Germline CDR1 is LNHDA and CDR2 is SQIVND (reference sequence). CDR3 DNA sequence: TGTGCCGGCCGGAGGGGCAGGCCTGTCTATAGCAATCAGCCCCAGCATTTT. It specifies CAGRRGRPVYSNQPQHF.

The chain couples TRBV28 to TRBJ2-1, with 12 nucleotides matching TRBD2. The junction had 16 bases not matched to a gene; V was cut back by 3 bases and J by 7 bases. CDR1 and CDR2 from the germline V gene are MDHEN and SYDVKM. The CDR3 consists of 19 residues. The DNA of the CDR3 is TGTGCCAGCAGTTTCTCTCTTCCTATGACTAGCGGGGGCCCTAATGAGCAGTTCTTC. Amino acids: CASSFSLPMTSGGPNEQFF.

The V and J genes are TRBV5-1 and TRBJ1-1; 8 nucleotides match TRBD1. Per germline, CDR1 SGHRS and CDR2 YFSETQ. The trim removed 6 bases at V and 8 bases at J, leaving 6 bases unmatched. The CDR3 runs to 12 residues. The DNA for the CDR3 is TGCGCCAGCAAACAGGGGGTGCCGGAAGCTTTCTTT. Translation gives CASKQGVPEAFF.

The chain carries TRBV11-3 and TRBJ2-5; 7 bases match TRBD1. CDR1 and CDR2 from the germline V gene are SGHNT and YENEEA. J gave up 5 bases and V 1 base, and 7 bases lay outside the gene matches. The CDR3 length is 15 residues. The DNA of the CDR3 is TGTGCCAGCAGCTTAGGTACAGGGGTGATCGAGACCCAGTACTTC. Its protein product is CASSLGTGVIETQYF.

This chain connects TRBV12-5 to TRBJ2-7; a weak D match, TRBD2 (6 bases). The germline V and J ends were trimmed by 7 bases and 5 bases, with 18 bases remaining between them. The CDR3 totals 14 residues. The V gene's germline CDR1 is LGHNT and CDR2 FRNRAP. For the CDR3, the DNA is TGTGCTAGTGCGTCGGGACTCTTCCTTAACGAGCAGTACTTC. It specifies CASASGLFLNEQYF.

This clone was recorded once. This chain links TRBV24-1 with TRBJ2-6; a weak D match, TRBD1 (5 bases). V was cut by 5 bases and J by 1 base, with 5 bases left in between. The CDR3 length is 14 residues. CDR1 and CDR2 (germline): KGHDR, SFDVKD. CDR3 bases: TGTGCCACCAGTGCAGGGTCTGGGGCCAACGTCCTGACTTTC. Protein sequence: CATSAGSGANVLTF.

The chain employs TRBV6-2 or TRBV6-3 and TRBJ1-1, with D uncertain. Per germline, CDR1 MNHEY and CDR2 SVGEGT. This CDR3 is 13 amino acids long. Trimming cost V 7 bases and J 4 bases, with 13 bases left between them. CDR3: CASNPNSPTEAFF. CDR3 in DNA: TGTGCCAGCAACCCGAACAGTCCCACTGAAGCTTTCTTT.

The CDR3 loop is CASSPLGLNTEAFF. The CDR3, as DNA: TGTGCCAGCTCACCTCTTGGCCTGAACACTGAAGCTTTCTTT. This chain uses TRBV18 with TRBJ1-1, with unresolved D. This CDR3 has 14 residues. The germline V and J ends were trimmed by 3 bases and 0 bases, with 8 bases remaining between them. The germline V gene has CDR1 KGHSH and CDR2 LQKENI.